This T cell receptor beta chain was obtained from a study of blood T cell repertoires in COVID-19. Study overall: The samples span acute and convalescent COVID-19 from the United States, Italy and Spain.

As regards this clone: This specimen includes other DNA sequences encoding the same CDR3.

Participants' own reports of clinical history determined their cohort assignment. Two negative PCRs, clearance, or symptom resolution had been documented for recovered Cohort 3 donors. Between the trimmed V and J ends, which lost 0 bases and 5 bases, there was a span of 4 bases. Germline assignment: CDR1 GTSNPN and CDR2 SVGIG (reference sequence). The CDR3 contains 11 residues. Per the study methods: It was from reference gene primer amplification that nucleated cell counts were estimated. Repertoires were generated with immunoSEQ multiplex PCR, while TCRdb's copy carries only in-frame clones and drops some. V, J and clone size reflect that table, while D and trimming were determined from the DNA. The sample has a few hundred thousand clones, 92% seen once.

This clonotype was obtained from a woman aged 25 to 39 who had recovered from COVID-19. Sequencing was done on a sample of PBMCs or T cells enriched from blood (not recorded which). The rearrangement uses TRBV30 and TRBJ2-5; D not resolved. The CDR3 here is CAWSVSETQYF. CDR3 DNA sequence: TGTGCCTGGAGTGTCTCGGAGACCCAGTACTTC.